This T cell receptor (beta chain) was obtained from a study of shared clonotypes between healthy human individuals. The overall study: Serving as donors were a couple of women and three men, whose ages spanned 18 to 49.

Measured with immunoSEQ multiplex PCR; TCRdb has only the in-frame clones, and not every one. Of 450,000 to 600,000 clones listed, around 80% were seen once; the top ten hold around 12%. Genomic DNA from unsorted samples was obtained from around 93 million PBMCs (per sample). This receptor was taken from a woman in her thirties or forties in good health. Some clones in this sample may be carry-over from other donors' samples. Sequenced sample: PBMCs.

As DNA, the CDR3 is TGTGCCAGCAGCCAAGAACTAGCGGCTACTGGGGGGGAGCTGTTTTTT. Protein: CASSQELAATGGELFF. This chain links TRBV4-2 with TRBJ2-2; 8 positions agree with TRBD2. The germline gives CDR1 LGHNA, CDR2 YNFKEQ. Trimming cost V 0 bases and J 8 bases; bases outside gene matches: 8. CDR3 length equals 16 residues.